The rows below give T cell receptor beta chains drawn from one sample of a study of T cells in Graves' hyperthyroidism and ophthalmopathy. TCRdb re-derived calls from the multiplex PCR reads in MiXCR, one entry per CDR3 protein. The data show about 59,000 distinct CDR3 sequences, with about 50% seen just once and 3.3% held by the top ten. Sequencing used blood. The receptor source for this set is a woman in her fifties or sixties with Graves' ophthalmopathy. Each CDR3 is given with its conserved first and last residue. The D gene is left open where the match is weak. Clone size is shown for a subset of rows, as once, few, many or a class of expanded clone.

V	J	D	size	DNA	CDR3
TRBV12-3/TRBV12-4	TRBJ2-5	NA	many	TGTGCCAGCAGTTTGAGTTTGGCCGAGGAGACCCAGTACTTC	CASSLSLAEETQYF
TRBV9	TRBJ2-3	TRBD2	once	TGTGCCAGCAGCCCTAGCGGGGGGGACACGGATACGCAGTATTTT	CASSPSGGDTDTQYF
TRBV7-9	TRBJ2-7	NA	many	TGTGCCAGCAGCTTATGGGGCGAGCAGTACTTC	CASSLWGEQYF
TRBV9	TRBJ1-3	NA	many	TGTGCCAGCAGCGGGGGGGGCAGGCTTGGAAACACCATATATTTT	CASSGGGRLGNTIYF
TRBV19	TRBJ2-7	TRBD1	NA	TGTGCCAGTAGTATAGGGGTGGATGACAGGGCGTTGCTCTTC	CASSIGVDDRALLF
TRBV20-1	TRBJ1-5	TRBD1	NA	TGCAGTGCTAGGGTGGACAGGGGGCAGGAGACCCAGCATTTT	CSARVDRGQETQHF
TRBV7-9	TRBJ2-3	TRBD2	NA	TGTGCCAGCAGACGCAGCGGGAGGATGATGGGGACAGATACGCAGTATTTT	CASRRSGRMMGTDTQYF
TRBV15	TRBJ2-6	NA	medium-sized	TGTGCCACCAGCAGAGGTGCCTCCTCTGGGGCCAACGTCCTGACTTTC	CATSRGASSGANVLTF
TRBV25-1	TRBJ2-1	TRBD2	NA	TGTGCCAGCAGTTGCGTCCTTGGTAGCGGGGGGTCCGTTAGCTCCTACAATGAGCAGTTCTTC	CASSCVLGSGGSVSSYNEQFF
TRBV12-3/TRBV12-4	TRBJ1-4	NA	NA	TGTGCCAGCAGTCTGGGACACGCTAGTGAAAAACTGTTTTTT	CASSLGHASEKLFF
TRBV19	TRBJ1-5	TRBD1	NA	TGTGCCAGTAGAAGGGGGGGACAGAGCAATCAGCCCCAGCATTTT	CASRRGGQSNQPQHF
TRBV7-2	TRBJ2-1	TRBD1	NA	TGTGCCAGCAGCTTTCGGGACAGCGCCAGCTTCTTC	CASSFRDSASFF
TRBV11-2	TRBJ2-3	NA	many	TGTGCCAGCAGCCAAGGGCCCGGCACAGATACGCAGTATTTT	CASSQGPGTDTQYF
TRBV2	TRBJ2-3	TRBD2	NA	TGTGCCACCGGGACTAGCGGGAGAGATACGCAGTATTTT	CATGTSGRDTQYF